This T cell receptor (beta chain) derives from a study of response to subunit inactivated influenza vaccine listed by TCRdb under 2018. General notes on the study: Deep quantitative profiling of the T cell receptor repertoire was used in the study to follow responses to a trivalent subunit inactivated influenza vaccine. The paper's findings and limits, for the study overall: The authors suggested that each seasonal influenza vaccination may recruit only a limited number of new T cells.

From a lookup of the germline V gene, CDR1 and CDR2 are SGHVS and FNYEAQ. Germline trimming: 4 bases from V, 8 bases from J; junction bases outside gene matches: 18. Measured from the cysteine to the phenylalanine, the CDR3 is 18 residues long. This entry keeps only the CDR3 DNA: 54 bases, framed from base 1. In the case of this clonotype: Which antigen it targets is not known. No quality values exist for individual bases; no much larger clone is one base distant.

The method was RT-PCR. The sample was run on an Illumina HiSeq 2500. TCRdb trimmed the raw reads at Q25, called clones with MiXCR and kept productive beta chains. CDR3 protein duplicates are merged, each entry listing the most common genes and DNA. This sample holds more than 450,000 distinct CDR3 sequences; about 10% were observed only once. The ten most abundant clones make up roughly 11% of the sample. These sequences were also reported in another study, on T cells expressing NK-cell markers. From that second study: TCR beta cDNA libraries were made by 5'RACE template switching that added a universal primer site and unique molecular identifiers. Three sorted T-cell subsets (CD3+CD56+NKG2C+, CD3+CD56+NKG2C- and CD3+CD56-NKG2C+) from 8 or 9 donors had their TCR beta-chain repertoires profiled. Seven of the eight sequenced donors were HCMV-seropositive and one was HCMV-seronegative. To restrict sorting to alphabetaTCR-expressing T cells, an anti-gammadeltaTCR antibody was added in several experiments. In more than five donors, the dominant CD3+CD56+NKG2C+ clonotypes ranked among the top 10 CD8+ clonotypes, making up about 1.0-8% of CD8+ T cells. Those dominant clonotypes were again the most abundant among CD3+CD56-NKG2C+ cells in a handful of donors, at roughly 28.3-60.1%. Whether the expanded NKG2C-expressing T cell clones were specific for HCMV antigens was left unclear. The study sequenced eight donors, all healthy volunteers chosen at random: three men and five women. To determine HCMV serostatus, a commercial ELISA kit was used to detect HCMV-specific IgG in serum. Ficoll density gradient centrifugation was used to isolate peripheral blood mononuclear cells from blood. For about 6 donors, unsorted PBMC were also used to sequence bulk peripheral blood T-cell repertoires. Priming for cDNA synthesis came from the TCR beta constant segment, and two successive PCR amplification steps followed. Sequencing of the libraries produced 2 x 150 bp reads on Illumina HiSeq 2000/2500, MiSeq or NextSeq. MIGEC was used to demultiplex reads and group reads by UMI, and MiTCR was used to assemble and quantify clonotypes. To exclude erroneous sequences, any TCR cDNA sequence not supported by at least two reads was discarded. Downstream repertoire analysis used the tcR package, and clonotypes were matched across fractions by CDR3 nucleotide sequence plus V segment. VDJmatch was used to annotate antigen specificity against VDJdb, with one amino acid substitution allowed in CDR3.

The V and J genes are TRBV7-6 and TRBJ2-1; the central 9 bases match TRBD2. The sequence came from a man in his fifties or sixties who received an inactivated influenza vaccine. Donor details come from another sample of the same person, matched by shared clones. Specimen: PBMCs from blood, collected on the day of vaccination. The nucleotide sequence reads TGTGCCAGCAGCTCCCTATCCAAGGTCGGACTAGCGATCGATGAGCAGTTCTTC. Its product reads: CASSSLSKVGLAIDEQFF.